Listed below are T cell receptor beta chains from one sample, sequenced in a study of cytomegalovirus exposure and HLA in healthy donors. Using immunoSEQ multiplex PCR, the repertoire was profiled, and TCRdb retains in-frame clones only, with some absent. This table has about 180,000 clones, over 70% appearing once. Material for sequencing was PBMCs. Receptor source: a woman aged 45-59 years in good health and CMV-seropositive. Each CDR3 is given with its conserved first and last residue. D genes are given only for firm matches. Not every row has a clone size; where given, it reads once, few, many or a size class.

D	V	size	J	CDR3	DNA
NA	TRBV19	NA	TRBJ1-1	CASSTQTRLRGTEAFF	TGTGCCAGTAGTACCCAGACTCGCCTGCGAGGAACTGAAGCTTTCTTT
NA	TRBV28	once	TRBJ1-5	CASSFPQGDNQPQHF	TGTGCCAGCAGTTTTCCACAGGGCGATAATCAGCCCCAGCATTTT
TRBD1	TRBV5-1	NA	TRBJ2-2	CASSLEGAYTGELFF	TGCGCCAGCAGCTTGGAGGGGGCCTACACCGGGGAGCTGTTTTTT
TRBD1	TRBV9	few	TRBJ1-1	CASTPGGKGTEAFF	TGTGCCAGCACCCCAGGGGGCAAGGGCACTGAAGCTTTCTTT
TRBD1	TRBV27	NA	TRBJ1-2	CASSLTGDGYTF	TGTGCCAGCAGTTTGACAGGGGATGGCTACACCTTC
NA	TRBV7-9	NA	TRBJ2-7	CATGVSTGSYEQYF	TGTGCCACCGGTGTTAGCACTGGGTCCTACGAGCAGTACTTC
NA	TRBV9	NA	TRBJ1-6	CASSATRDSPLHF	TGTGCCAGCAGCGCAACGAGGGATTCACCCCTCCACTTT
NA	TRBV2	NA	TRBJ2-7	CASRLTSLSSYEQYF	TGTGCCAGCAGACTCACTTCGCTGAGCTCCTACGAGCAGTACTTC
NA	TRBV5-4	NA	TRBJ1-1	CASSSGVMNTEAFF	TGTGCCAGCAGCTCGGGGGTTATGAACACTGAAGCTTTCTTT
TRBD1	TRBV19	NA	TRBJ2-7	CASSIGGQGASYEQYF	TGTGCCAGTAGTATAGGAGGACAGGGAGCCTCCTACGAGCAGTACTTC
NA	TRBV4-3	once	TRBJ1-2	CASSQDANPANYGYTF	TGCGCCAGCAGCCAAGACGCGAACCCTGCTAACTATGGCTACACCTTC
TRBD2	TRBV7-9	once	TRBJ2-5	CASSTTSGGETRYF	TGTGCCAGCAGCACCACTAGCGGGGGTGAGACCCGGTACTTC
NA	TRBV6-5	NA	TRBJ2-5	CASSYSWTGGGETQYF	TGTGCCAGCAGTTACTCCTGGACAGGTGGGGGGGAGACCCAGTACTTC
NA	TRBV5-1	NA	TRBJ2-7	CASSFQGPYEQYF	TGCGCCAGCAGCTTTCAGGGGCCCTACGAGCAGTACTTC
TRBD2	TRBV5-6	once	TRBJ2-7	CASSLEGTSGFEQYF	TGTGCCAGCAGCTTGGAGGGGACTAGCGGGTTCGAGCAGTACTTC
TRBD2	TRBV10-3	NA	TRBJ2-5	CAIRGGLAEQGGETQYF	TGTGCCATCAGGGGCGGACTAGCGGAGCAGGGCGGGGAGACCCAGTACTTC
NA	TRBV10-1	NA	TRBJ2-1	CASSESVGLPEQFF	TGCGCCAGCAGTGAGTCCGTAGGACTACCCGAGCAGTTCTTC
NA	TRBV25-1	NA	TRBJ1-2	CASSEFPGGNGYTF	TGTGCCAGCAGTGAATTCCCGGGGGGGAATGGCTACACCTTC
TRBD2	TRBV11-2	NA	TRBJ2-1	CASSLRASGGRSYNEQFF	TGTGCCAGCAGCTTAAGGGCTAGCGGGGGAAGGTCCTACAATGAGCAGTTCTTC
NA	TRBV18	NA	TRBJ2-3	CASSLGVPQAADTQYF	TGTGCCAGCTCACTCGGGGTACCGCAAGCGGCAGATACGCAGTATTTT
TRBD1	TRBV10-2	NA	TRBJ1-2	CASTGSRGQGTNYGYTF	TGCGCCAGCACCGGAAGTAGGGGACAGGGGACTAACTATGGCTACACCTTC
TRBD1	TRBV29-1	NA	TRBJ1-1	CSGRQGRNTEAFF	TGCAGCGGCCGACAGGGTCGGAACACTGAAGCTTTCTTT
TRBD1	TRBV11-3	NA	TRBJ1-2	CANSLDGNRGVTGGRGYTF	TGTGCCAACAGCTTAGATGGAAACCGAGGGGTTACAGGGGGAAGAGGCTACACCTTC
NA	TRBV14	few	TRBJ2-1	CASSRRIREYNEQFF	TGTGCCAGCAGCCGCAGGATAAGGGAGTACAATGAGCAGTTCTTC
NA	TRBV28	once	TRBJ2-3	CASSSYTDTQYF	TGTGCCAGCAGTTCCTACACAGATACGCAGTATTTT
NA	TRBV7-2	NA	TRBJ1-2	CASSLGTANYGYTF	TGTGCCAGCAGCTTAGGGACAGCTAACTATGGCTACACCTTC
NA	TRBV19	NA	TRBJ1-2	CASIGPRSNYGYTF	TGTGCCAGTATAGGTCCGAGGTCTAACTATGGCTACACCTTC
TRBD1	TRBV10-3	NA	TRBJ1-2	CAIRDGTARDYGYTF	TGTGCCATCAGGGACGGGACAGCGAGAGACTATGGCTACACCTTC
NA	TRBV28	NA	TRBJ1-2	CASALGGDYGYTF	TGTGCCAGCGCCCTGGGGGGAGACTATGGCTACACCTTC
NA	TRBV7-9	NA	TRBJ2-1	CASSPISENNEQFF	TGTGCCAGCAGCCCCATATCGGAGAACAATGAGCAGTTCTTC
TRBD1	TRBV5-6	few	TRBJ2-1	CASSLGQGINEQFF	TGTGCCAGCAGCTTGGGACAGGGGATCAATGAGCAGTTCTTC
NA	TRBV18	NA	TRBJ1-1	CASSPGEDTEAFF	TGTGCCAGCTCACCCGGGGAGGACACTGAAGCTTTCTTT
NA	TRBV2	once	TRBJ1-5	CASSLKEGQPQHF	TGTGCCAGCAGCCTCAAAGAGGGTCAGCCCCAGCATTTT
TRBD1	TRBV19	NA	TRBJ2-7	CASSTGQGAGEQYF	TGTGCCAGTAGTACTGGACAGGGGGCGGGGGAGCAGTACTTC
NA	TRBV11-3	NA	TRBJ2-2	CASRISSVGNTGELFF	TGTGCCAGCAGAATTAGCAGTGTCGGGAACACCGGGGAGCTGTTTTTT
NA	TRBV5-1	NA	TRBJ2-5	CASSLGPGETQYF	TGCGCCAGCAGCTTGGGTCCAGGAGAGACCCAGTACTTC
NA	TRBV28	NA	TRBJ1-2	CASSLLGLANYGYTF	TGTGCCAGCAGTTTACTAGGATTAGCTAACTATGGCTACACCTTC
TRBD1	TRBV9	NA	TRBJ2-2	CASAYRTGNTGELFF	TGTGCCAGCGCCTACCGGACAGGAAACACCGGGGAGCTGTTTTTT
TRBD1	TRBV11-1	NA	TRBJ2-7	CASSGGTGDYEQYF	TGTGCCAGCAGTGGGGGGACAGGGGACTACGAGCAGTACTTC
NA	TRBV28	NA	TRBJ1-2	CASSLPLKTSGYTF	TGTGCCAGCAGTTTACCCCTCAAAACGAGTGGCTACACCTTC
TRBD2	TRBV28	once	TRBJ2-3	CASSPLPAGEEDTQYF	TGTGCCAGCAGTCCCCTCCCTGCGGGGGAGGAGGATACGCAGTATTTT
TRBD1	TRBV27	NA	TRBJ2-2	CASSWGQGRDWGDTGELFF	TGTGCCAGCAGTTGGGGACAGGGTCGCGATTGGGGCGACACCGGGGAGCTGTTTTTT